This T cell receptor (beta chain) was obtained from a study of tumor-infiltrating lymphocytes in primary liver carcinoma. As for the study in general: Between about 4 and 11 cm across, the tumors were all of stage T1-T3 N0M0.

Study results and limitations: Bulk, unsorted sampling meant CD4+ and CD8+ repertoires went uncompared.

Production of TCR beta cDNA used 500 ng total RNA together with a constant-region primer. ARM-PCR was slightly modified, and three nested multiplex PCR rounds with it gave rise to the TCR beta libraries. With TRBV1-TRBV30 forward primers and a C-beta reverse primer, the first two PCR rounds were run for nine to eleven cycles each. TCRdb reprocessed the multiplex PCR reads via MiXCR and lists one record per CDR3 protein. The profile covers about 180,000 distinct CDR3 sequences, with approximately 60% appearing a single time and roughly 76% taken by the ten largest. The length of the CDR3 is 14 residues. Germline V lookup: CDR1 SGHDT, CDR2 YYEEEE. The researchers obtained blood RNA from unsorted whole blood and also extracted germline DNA. No treatment had been given to the patients, who were chronically infected with HBV. Around 4.4 milliliters of peripheral blood were collected before surgery. To note about this clonotype: The target antigen is unknown.

The clonotype originates from a man between 40 and 49 years old with primary liver carcinoma and hepatitis B virus infection. The source material was peripheral blood. The chain couples TRBV5-6 to TRBJ1-2, with 9 positions matching TRBD1. CDR3 sequence reads: CTITFRDRVYGYTF. CDR3 nucleotides: TGTACCATCACCTTCCGGGACAGGGTTTACGGCTACACCTTC.